The T cell receptor (beta chain) described here comes from a study of blood T cell repertoires in COVID-19. Study summary: In each case, the material was cDNA or gDNA derived from T cells, B-cell-depleted T cells, or PBMCs.

Authors' data handling: Scientists estimated how many nucleated cells there were by amplifying reference gene primers. Clones were read by immunoSEQ multiplex PCR, and TCRdb kept only the in-frame ones, dropping some. V and J calls and clone size come straight from that table; D and trimming were deduced from the DNA. The sample yields 430,000 or so clones, over 75% seen once. The study drew participants aged about 18 to 95 years from some 23 US areas. V was clipped by 4 bases and J by 5 bases; unmatched bases: 8. The V gene's germline CDR1 is LGHDT and CDR2 YNNKEL (reference sequence). The CDR3 sequence is 15 residues long.

The chain employs TRBV3-1 (or the pseudogene TRBV3-2) and TRBJ2-5, with 9 bases aligning to TRBD1. This clonotype was obtained from a woman aged 40 to 50 who had recovered from COVID-19. Sequenced sample: PBMCs or T cells enriched from blood (not recorded which). The DNA of the CDR3 is TGTGCCAGCAGCCTCACCGGGACAGGGAGGGAGACCCAGTACTTC. Protein sequence: CASSLTGTGRETQYF.